This is a list of T cell receptor beta chains from one sample in a study of blood T cell repertoires in COVID-19. The method was immunoSEQ multiplex PCR; TCRdb's version includes in-frame clones alone and lacks a portion of them. The sample consists of 250,000 to 350,000 clones, roughly 86% of them appearing once. Sequenced sample: peripheral blood. The receptors stem from a woman under 40 with COVID-19, enrolled during active disease. Each CDR3 is given with its conserved first and last residue. The order of the fields is V gene, clone size, CDR3 length, J gene, D gene, CDR3 protein, CDR3 DNA. The D gene is left open where the match is weak. For some rows the clone size is stated as once, few or many, or as a class when expanded; others skip it.

>TRBV5-1|-|19|TRBJ2-3|TRBD2
CASSPGLAGGRPSTDTQYF
TGCGCCAGCAGCCCGGGACTAGCGGGAGGGCGCCCAAGCACAGATACGCAGTATTTT
>TRBV28|-|17|TRBJ1-5|TRBD1
CASTANIGQGWGQPQHF
TGTGCCAGCACCGCTAATATCGGACAGGGGTGGGGACAGCCCCAGCATTTT
>TRBV6-4|once|15|TRBJ2-3|TRBD1
CASSESWTGTDTQYF
TGTGCCAGCAGTGAATCTTGGACAGGGACAGATACGCAGTATTTT
>TRBV29-1|-|12|TRBJ2-1|-
CSLGWEDNEQFF
TGCAGCCTAGGTTGGGAGGACAATGAGCAGTTCTTC
>TRBV27|-|11|TRBJ2-7|TRBD2
CATGRGYEQYF
TGTGCTACCGGGAGGGGCTACGAGCAGTACTTC
>TRBV28|once|16|TRBJ2-5|-
CASSSHLAPAGETQYF
TGTGCCAGCAGCTCCCACCTAGCCCCAGCAGGAGAGACCCAGTACTTC
>TRBV11-2|-|18|TRBJ1-6|-
CASSLTLWGSSYNSPLHF
TGTGCCAGCAGCCTGACCCTGTGGGGCAGCTCCTATAATTCACCCCTCCACTTT
>TRBV15|-|16|TRBJ1-4|TRBD1
CATSRDRLNRGEKLFF
TGTGCCACCAGCAGAGATCGACTTAACAGGGGTGAAAAACTGTTTTTT
>TRBV27|-|14|TRBJ2-7|-
CASSWGIGGGEQYF
TGTGCCAGCAGTTGGGGGATAGGGGGAGGGGAGCAGTACTTC
>TRBV2|-|14|TRBJ2-3|-
CASSEWTELDTQYF
TGTGCCAGCAGTGAATGGACAGAGCTTGATACGCAGTATTTT
>TRBV10-3|-|14|TRBJ2-1|TRBD2
CAISKGLDAYEQFF
TGTGCCATCAGTAAGGGACTAGATGCCTATGAGCAGTTCTTC
>TRBV15|-|12|TRBJ1-5|-
CATSWGDQPQHF
TGTGCCACCTCCTGGGGGGATCAGCCCCAGCATTTT
>TRBV30|-|12|TRBJ2-6|-
CGRSSGANVLTF
TGTGGCAGAAGCTCTGGGGCCAACGTCCTGACTTTC
>TRBV23-1|-|16|TRBJ2-4|-
CASSQSGGLAKNIQYF
TGCGCCAGCAGTCAATCGGGAGGATTAGCCAAAAACATTCAGTACTTC
>TRBV7-8|-|19|TRBJ2-7|TRBD2
CASSNRGLAGPVYSYEQYF
TGTGCCAGCAGCAATCGGGGACTAGCGGGTCCCGTCTACTCCTACGAGCAGTACTTC
>TRBV7-2|-|18|TRBJ2-1|TRBD1
CASSTDRVVEPTYNEQFF
TGTGCCAGCAGCACGGACAGGGTCGTGGAGCCTACCTACAATGAGCAGTTCTTC
>TRBV7-3|-|14|TRBJ2-1|TRBD2
CASSLGRERNEQFF
TGTGCCAGCAGCTTAGGGCGGGAGAGGAATGAGCAGTTCTTC
>TRBV30|-|13|TRBJ2-3|-
CAWSVSSTDTQYF
TGTGCCTGGAGTGTATCTAGCACAGATACGCAGTATTTT
>TRBV7-8|-|16|TRBJ2-3|-
CASSLVSQGGTDTQYF
TGTGCCAGCAGCTTGGTTTCTCAGGGTGGCACAGATACGCAGTATTTT
>TRBV5-1|-|17|TRBJ2-3|TRBD1
CASSFTADRGMTDTQYF
TGCGCCAGCAGCTTTACCGCGGACAGGGGGATGACAGATACGCAGTATTTT